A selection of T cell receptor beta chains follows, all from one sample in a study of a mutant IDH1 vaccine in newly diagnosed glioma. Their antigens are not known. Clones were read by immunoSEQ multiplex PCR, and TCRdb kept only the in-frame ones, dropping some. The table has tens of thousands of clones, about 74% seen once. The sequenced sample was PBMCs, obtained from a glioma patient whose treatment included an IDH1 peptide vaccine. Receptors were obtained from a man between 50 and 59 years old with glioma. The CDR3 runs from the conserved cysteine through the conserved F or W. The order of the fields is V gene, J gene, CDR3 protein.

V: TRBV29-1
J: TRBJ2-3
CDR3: CSVALPGRNTQYF

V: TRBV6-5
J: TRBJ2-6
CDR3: CASSWDSSSGANVLTF

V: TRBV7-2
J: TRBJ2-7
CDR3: CASSSKWASYEQYF

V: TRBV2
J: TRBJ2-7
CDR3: CASSEPRGEQYF

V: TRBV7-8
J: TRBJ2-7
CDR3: CASSLYAGTAYEQYF

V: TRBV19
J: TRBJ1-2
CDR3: CASTADGYGYTF

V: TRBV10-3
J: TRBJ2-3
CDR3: CAITEGQETDTQYF

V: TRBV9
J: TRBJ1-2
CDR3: CASSPTTGGRGYTF

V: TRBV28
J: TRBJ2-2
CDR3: CASSPYGGKGTGELFF

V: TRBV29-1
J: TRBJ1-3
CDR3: CSVGGLSGNTIYF

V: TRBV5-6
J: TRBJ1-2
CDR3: CASSLWDRARNGYTF

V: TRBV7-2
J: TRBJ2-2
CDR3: CASSARLVSGELFF

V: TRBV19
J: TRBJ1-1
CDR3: CASSQDRASTEAFF

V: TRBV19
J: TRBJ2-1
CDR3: CASSIDRGLSEQFF

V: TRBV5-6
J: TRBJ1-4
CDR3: CASTKGQGAEKLFF

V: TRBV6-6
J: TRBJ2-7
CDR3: CASSATGLPTYEQYF

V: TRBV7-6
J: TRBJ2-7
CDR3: CASSKGQGSWGSDEQYF

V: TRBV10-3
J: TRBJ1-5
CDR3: CAISESGRARNQPQHF

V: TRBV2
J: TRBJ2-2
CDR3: CASSGGQADTGELFF

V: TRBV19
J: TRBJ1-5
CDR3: CASSIISAGAMAQHF

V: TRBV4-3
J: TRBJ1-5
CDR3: CASSQARAGDQPQHF

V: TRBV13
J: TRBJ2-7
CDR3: CASSSDRQEYEQYF

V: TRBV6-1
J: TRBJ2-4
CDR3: CASSRQGNIQYF

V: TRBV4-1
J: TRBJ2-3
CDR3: CASSQESSTDTQYF

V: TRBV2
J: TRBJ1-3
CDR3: CATALYGNTIYF

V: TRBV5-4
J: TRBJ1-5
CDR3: CASSLKGSNQPQHF

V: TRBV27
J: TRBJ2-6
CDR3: CASKGSSEANVLTF

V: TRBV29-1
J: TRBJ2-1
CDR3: CSVDNREQFF

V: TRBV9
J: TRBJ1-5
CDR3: CASSVEGASQPQHF

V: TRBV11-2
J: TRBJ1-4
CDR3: CASSLTVGRGSEKLFF

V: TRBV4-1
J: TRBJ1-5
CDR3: CASSPRDRVSNQPQHF

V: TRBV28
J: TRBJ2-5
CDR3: CASRYRGRETQYF

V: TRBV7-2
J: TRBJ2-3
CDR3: CASGGDFTDTQYF

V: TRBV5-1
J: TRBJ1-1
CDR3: CASSLGGGTEAFF

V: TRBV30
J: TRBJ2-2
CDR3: CAWSTGGGGELFF

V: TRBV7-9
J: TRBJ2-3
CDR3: CASSLTGGTDTQYF

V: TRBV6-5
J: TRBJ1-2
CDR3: CASSRYSSAGYGYTF

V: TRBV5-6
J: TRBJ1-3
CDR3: CASSLEGRGVHTIYF

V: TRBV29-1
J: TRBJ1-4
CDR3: CSVEGSGQDEKLFF

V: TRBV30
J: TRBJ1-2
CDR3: CAWSTPGRQGYTF

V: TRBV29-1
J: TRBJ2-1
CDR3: CSVEERGGPWFF

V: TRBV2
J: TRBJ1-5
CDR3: CASSPSRGDQPQHF

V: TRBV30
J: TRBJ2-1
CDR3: CAWSASQGAPSLFF

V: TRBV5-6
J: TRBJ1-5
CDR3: CASSLQGILPNQPQHF

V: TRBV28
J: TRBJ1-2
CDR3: CASSPAWFGGYTF

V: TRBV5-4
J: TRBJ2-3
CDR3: CASSSHLAGVTDTQYF

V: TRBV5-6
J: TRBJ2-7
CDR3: CASSLTGDRVVSNEQYF

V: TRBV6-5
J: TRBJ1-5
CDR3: CASSRLRTDQPQHF

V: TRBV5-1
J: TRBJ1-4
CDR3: CASSLPTNEKLFF

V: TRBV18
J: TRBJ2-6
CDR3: CASSGDTSGANVLTF

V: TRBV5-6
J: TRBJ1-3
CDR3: CASTNPEDGNTIYF